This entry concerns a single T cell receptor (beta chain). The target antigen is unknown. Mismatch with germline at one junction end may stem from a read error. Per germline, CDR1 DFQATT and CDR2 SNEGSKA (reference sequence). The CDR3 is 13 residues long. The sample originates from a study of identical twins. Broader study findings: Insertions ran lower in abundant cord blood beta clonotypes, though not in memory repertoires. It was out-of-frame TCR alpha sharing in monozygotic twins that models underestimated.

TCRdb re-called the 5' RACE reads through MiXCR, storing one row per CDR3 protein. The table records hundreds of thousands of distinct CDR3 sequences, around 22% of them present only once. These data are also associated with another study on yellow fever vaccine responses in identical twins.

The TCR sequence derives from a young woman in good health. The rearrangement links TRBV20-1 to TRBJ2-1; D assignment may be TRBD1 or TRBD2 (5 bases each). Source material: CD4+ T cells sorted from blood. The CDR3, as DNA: TGCAGTGCCCCAACAATGGGGGTAAATGAGCAGATCTTC. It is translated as CSAPTMGVNEQIF.